The 14 T cell receptor beta chains below come from one sample, sequenced in a study of cytomegalovirus exposure and HLA in healthy donors. In the PCR, 60 Vbeta and 13 Jbeta primers were used. Method: immunoSEQ multiplex PCR; TCRdb's copy keeps in-frame clones and lacks some. The sample has approximately 74,000 clones; about two thirds are singletons. The sample consisted of PBMCs. Receptors originate from a man aged 30 to 45 in good health and CMV-seropositive.

The sample holds a few counts of this clone. V is TRBV5-4 and J is TRBJ2-1; D not resolved. The CDR3 contains 13 residues. CDR1 and CDR2 (germline): SGHNT, YYREEE (reference sequence). The V end lost 1 base, the J end lost 7 bases, and 9 bases lay between the germline ends. The CDR3 bases are TGTGCCAGCAGCTTGAAGGCGGTAAATGAGCAGTTCTTC. Translated, it gives CASSLKAVNEQFF.

This chain uses TRBV6-5 with TRBJ1-5; 8 nucleotides align to TRBD1. Per germline, CDR1 MNHEY and CDR2 SVGAGI. CDR3 length: 14 amino acids. V dropped 6 bases and J dropped 5; count of bases not matched to a gene: 6. Here the CDR3 DNA reads TGTGCCAGCAGCGGACAGGGATGGGATCAGCCCCAGCATTTT. Translating it yields CASSGQGWDQPQHF.

The CDR3 reads CASRRREAGRGYEQYF. The DNA of the CDR3 is TGTGCCAGCAGGAGAAGGGAGGCAGGCCGAGGCTACGAGCAGTACTTC. This chain joins TRBV27 and TRBJ2-7; D may be TRBD2 (6 bases). Germline V gene sequence: CDR1 MNHEY, CDR2 SMNVEV (reference sequence). The V end was cut by 6 bases, the J end by 3 bases, with 21 bases between. The CDR3 extends over 16 amino acids.

This chain joins TRBV13 and TRBJ2-3; D might be TRBD2 (6 bases). Germline CDR1 and CDR2: PRHDT and FYEKMQ (reference sequence). Trimming took off 2 bases at V and 5 bases at J, with 17 bases between the two ends. CDR3 length: 16 amino acids. The CDR3 DNA reads TGTGCCAGCAGCTTAAGTTCGGAGGGCGCGGGAGATACGCAGTATTTT. The encoded protein is CASSLSSEGAGDTQYF.

This clone is categorized as medium-sized (0.01 to 0.1%). J is TRBJ1-5 and V is TRBV6-1; TRBD1 matches at 8 bases. Germline V gene data show CDR1 as MNHNS and CDR2 as SASEGT. This CDR3 has 14 amino acids. V was pared by 5 bases and J by 3 bases, with 3 bases of the junction left unmatched. CDR3 bases: TGTGCCAGCAGTTGGACAGGGTACAATCAGCCCCAGCATTTT. Translation gives CASSWTGYNQPQHF.

The genes are TRBV11-3 and TRBJ1-1, with D tentatively TRBD1 (6 bases). The CDR3 has 17 amino acids. V was pared by 2 bases and J by 4 bases, with 20 bases between. Germline lookup yields CDR1 SGHNT and CDR2 YENEEA. The CDR3 coding sequence is TGTGCCAGCAGCTTATACGGGGGGCCAATTCAGGCCACTGAAGCTTTCTTT. Translation gives CASSLYGGPIQATEAFF.

This chain links TRBV7-9 with TRBJ1-5; 10 bases fit TRBD1. The V gene end was trimmed by 5 bases and the J gene end by 2 bases; junction bases not matched to a gene: 15. The CDR3 extends over 19 amino acids. The germline CDR1 and CDR2 sequences are SEHNR and FQNEAQ (reference sequence). The CDR3 DNA reads as TGTGCCAGCAGCCCACCCCGGACAGGGGGGGGTATAGGCAATCAGCCCCAGCATTTT. Translation: CASSPPRTGGGIGNQPQHF.

The rearrangement joins TRBV4-3 to TRBJ2-7; maybe TRBD2 (6 bases). V shed 1 base and J shed 3 bases, with 13 bases lying between them. The CDR3 spans 15 residues. The germline V gene encodes CDR1 LGHNA and CDR2 YSLEER. This CDR3 is CASSQAFVSGYEQYF. The CDR3 nucleotides are TGCGCCAGCAGCCAAGCCTTTGTTAGCGGCTACGAGCAGTACTTC.

The rearrangement joins TRBV6-4 to TRBJ2-6, with 7 bases lining up with TRBD1. Germline trimming cut 2 bases from V and 2 bases from J; bases unmatched to any gene: 3. The germline CDR1 and CDR2 sequences are MRHNA and SNTAGT. The CDR3 totals 16 residues. The CDR3 is CASSDQGGAGANVLTF. CDR3 sequence (DNA): TGTGCCAGCAGTGACCAAGGGGGCGCTGGGGCCAACGTCCTGACTTTC.

The rearrangement joins TRBV28 to TRBJ2-7; TRBD1 is a possible D gene (5 bases). CDR1 MDHEN and CDR2 SYDVKM come from the germline V gene. The CDR3 has 13 amino acids. V lost 3 bases and J 5 bases, leaving 11 bases between the germline ends. In DNA form, the CDR3 reads TGTGCCAGCAGTTTGGCCAGGGTAGACGAGCAGTACTTC. Encoded protein: CASSLARVDEQYF.

The chain couples TRBV19 to TRBJ1-6; 9 nucleotides agree with TRBD1. From germline, CDR1 is LNHDA and CDR2 SQIVND (reference sequence). J lost 7 bases, V lost 9 bases, and 13 bases had no gene match. The CDR3 is 16 residues long. CDR3 coding DNA: TGTGCCAGCAAAACAGGGGGCGCGGGTTCAAATTCACCCCTCCACTTT. This translates into CASKTGGAGSNSPLHF.

This rearrangement joins TRBV29-1 to TRBJ1-2; possibly TRBD1 for D (5 bases). Trimming took off 0 bases at V and 5 bases at J, with 19 bases between the two ends. The CDR3 length is 16 residues. CDR1 and CDR2 (germline): SQVTM, ANQGSEA. CDR3 protein: CSVEDLDPRALYGYTF. Here the CDR3 DNA reads TGCAGCGTTGAAGATCTTGATCCCAGGGCATTGTATGGCTACACCTTC.

The J gene is TRBJ2-1, the V gene TRBV28; 12 nucleotides align to TRBD2. CDR1 and CDR2 from the germline V gene are MDHEN and SYDVKM. The CDR3 totals 15 residues. V was pared by 6 bases and J by 8 bases, with 8 bases of the junction left unmatched. CDR3 amino acids: CASSPRLAGVDEQFF. The CDR3, as DNA: TGTGCCAGCAGCCCTAGACTAGCGGGAGTAGATGAGCAGTTCTTC.

This chain links TRBV29-1 with TRBJ2-7; 8 positions match TRBD1. Germline V gene data show CDR1 as SQVTM and CDR2 as ANQGSEA. V shed 7 bases, J shed 0 bases, and the junction held 5 bases outside the gene matches. The CDR3 runs to 13 residues. The CDR3 here is CSAGQGDSYEQYF. Written as DNA, the CDR3 is TGCAGCGCCGGACAGGGTGACTCCTACGAGCAGTACTTC.